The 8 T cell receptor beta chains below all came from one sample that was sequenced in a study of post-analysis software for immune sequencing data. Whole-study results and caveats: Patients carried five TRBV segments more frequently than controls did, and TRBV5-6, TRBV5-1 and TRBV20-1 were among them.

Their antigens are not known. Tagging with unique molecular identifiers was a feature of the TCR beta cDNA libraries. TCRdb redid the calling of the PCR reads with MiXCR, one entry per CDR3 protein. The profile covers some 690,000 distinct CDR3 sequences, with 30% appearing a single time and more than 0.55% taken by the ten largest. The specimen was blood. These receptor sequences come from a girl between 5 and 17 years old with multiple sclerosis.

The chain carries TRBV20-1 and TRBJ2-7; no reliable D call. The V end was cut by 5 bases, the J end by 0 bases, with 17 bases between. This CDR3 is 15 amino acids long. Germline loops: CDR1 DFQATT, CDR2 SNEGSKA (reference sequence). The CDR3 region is CSAPQNDLTSYEQYF. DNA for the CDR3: TGCAGTGCTCCCCAGAACGACCTAACCTCCTACGAGCAGTACTTC.

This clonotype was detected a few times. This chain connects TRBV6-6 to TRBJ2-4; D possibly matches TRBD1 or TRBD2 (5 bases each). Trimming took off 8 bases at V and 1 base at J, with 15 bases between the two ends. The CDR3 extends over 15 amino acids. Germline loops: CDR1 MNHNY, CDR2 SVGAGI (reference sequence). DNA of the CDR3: TGTGCCAGCGGCCCAGAGGGGTTCGCCAAAAACATTCAGTACTTC. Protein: CASGPEGFAKNIQYF.

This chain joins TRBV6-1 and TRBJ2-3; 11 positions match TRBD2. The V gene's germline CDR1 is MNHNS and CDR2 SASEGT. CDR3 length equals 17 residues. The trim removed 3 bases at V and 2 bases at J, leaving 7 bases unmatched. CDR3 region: CASSESLAGGFTDTQYF. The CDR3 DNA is TGTGCCAGCAGTGAGAGCCTAGCGGGGGGATTCACAGATACGCAGTATTTT.

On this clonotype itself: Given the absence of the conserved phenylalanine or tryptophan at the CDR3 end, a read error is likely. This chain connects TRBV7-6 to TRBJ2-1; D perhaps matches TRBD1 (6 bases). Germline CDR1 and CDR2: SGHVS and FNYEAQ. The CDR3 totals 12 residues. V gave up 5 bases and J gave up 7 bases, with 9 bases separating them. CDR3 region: CASSGGGNEQFL. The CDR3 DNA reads TGTGCCAGCAGCGGGGGCGGGAATGAGCAGTTCTTA.

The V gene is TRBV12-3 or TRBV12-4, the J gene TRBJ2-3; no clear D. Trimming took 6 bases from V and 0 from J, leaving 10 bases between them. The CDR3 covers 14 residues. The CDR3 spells CASSRYRSTDTQYF. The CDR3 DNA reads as TGTGCCAGCAGCCGGTACAGAAGCACAGATACGCAGTATTTT.

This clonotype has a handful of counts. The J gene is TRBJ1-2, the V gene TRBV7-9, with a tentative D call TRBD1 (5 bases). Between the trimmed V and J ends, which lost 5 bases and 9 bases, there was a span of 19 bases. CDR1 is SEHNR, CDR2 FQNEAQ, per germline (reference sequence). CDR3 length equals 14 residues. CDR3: CASSPGSGGSRYTF. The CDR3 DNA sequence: TGTGCCAGCAGCCCCGGGAGTGGGGGAAGTCGCTACACCTTC. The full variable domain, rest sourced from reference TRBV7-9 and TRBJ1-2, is DTGVSQNPRHKITKRGQNVTFRCDPISEHNRLYWYRQTLGQGPEFLTYFQNEAQLEKSRLLSDRFSAERPKGSFSTLEIQRTEQGDSAMYLCASSPGSGGSRYTFGSGTRLTVV.

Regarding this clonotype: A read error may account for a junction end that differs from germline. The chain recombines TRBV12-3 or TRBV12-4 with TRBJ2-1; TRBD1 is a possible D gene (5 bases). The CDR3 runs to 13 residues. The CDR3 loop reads CASSFFVGDERFF. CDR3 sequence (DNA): TGTGCCAGCAGTTTTTTTGTAGGGGATGAGCGGTTCTTC.

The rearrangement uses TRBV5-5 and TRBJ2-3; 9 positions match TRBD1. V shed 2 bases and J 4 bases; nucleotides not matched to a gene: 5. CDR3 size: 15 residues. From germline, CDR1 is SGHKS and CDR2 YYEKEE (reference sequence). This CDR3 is CASSLRDRAPDTQYF. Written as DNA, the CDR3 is TGTGCCAGCAGCTTAAGGGACAGGGCTCCAGATACGCAGTATTTT.